This is a list of T cell receptor beta chains from one sample in a study of shared clonotypes between healthy human individuals. Data came from immunoSEQ multiplex PCR; TCRdb stores just in-frame clones and leaves some out. This table holds around 2.5 million clones, more than 85% found once. Material: naive CD4+ T cells from PBMCs. The receptor source for this set is a man between 18 and 35 years old in good health. Some clones in this sample may be carry-over from other donors' samples. Each CDR3 is given with its conserved first and last residue. Fields, in order: J gene, V gene, D gene, clone size, CDR3 DNA, CDR3 protein. The D gene is left open where the match is weak. The size entry is marked missing in some rows and otherwise reads once, few, many or a size class.

TRBJ2-3,TRBV25-1,.,.,TGTGCCAGCAGTCCCCGGTTGGGGGTAGCAACAGATACGCAGTATTTT,CASSPRLGVATDTQYF
TRBJ2-6,TRBV5-4,TRBD1,.,TGTGCCAGCAGTTCCCCGGGACAGGGGGCTCGAGGGGCCAACGTCCTGACTTTC,CASSSPGQGARGANVLTF
TRBJ2-3,TRBV7-9,.,.,TGTGCCAGCAGCCCAACCGGAGGGCGGGATACGCAGTATTTT,CASSPTGGRDTQYF
TRBJ2-5,TRBV7-2,.,.,TGTGCCAGCAGCTTAGTTGGCGCAGAGGCGCCCCAGTACTTC,CASSLVGAEAPQYF
TRBJ2-7,TRBV5-1,TRBD1,.,TGCGCCAGCACGACAGGGGCCTCGACCTACGAGCAGTACTTC,CASTTGASTYEQYF
TRBJ2-7,TRBV18,.,.,TGTGCCAGCTCACCAGGACGTCTCTCCTACGAGCAGTACTTC,CASSPGRLSYEQYF
TRBJ2-7,TRBV5-1,TRBD1,.,TGCGCCAGCAGCCCTCAGGGGGTTGGAGTCTACGAGCAGTACTTC,CASSPQGVGVYEQYF
TRBJ1-1,TRBV20-1,.,few,TGCAGTGCTAAAGAATTCACTGAAGCTTTCTTT,CSAKEFTEAFF
TRBJ1-1,TRBV18,.,.,TGTGCCAGCTCAGCCGGGGGGGCCGAAGCTTTCTTT,CASSAGGAEAFF
TRBJ1-3,TRBV18,.,.,TGTGCCAGCTCACCTACCATCAGCCAAAACACCATATATTTT,CASSPTISQNTIYF
TRBJ1-1,TRBV18,.,.,TGTGCCAGTCAGGCGGGGGGTGACACTGAAGCTTTCTTT,CASQAGGDTEAFF
TRBJ1-2,TRBV5-6,TRBD1,.,TGTGCCAGCAGCTTCCCCCGGGGACAGCCTTATGGCTACACCTTC,CASSFPRGQPYGYTF
TRBJ1-2,TRBV28,TRBD1,.,TGCACTGTTTGGGACAGGAGCGACTATGGCTACACCTTC,CTVWDRSDYGYTF
TRBJ2-1,TRBV18,.,.,TGTGCCAGCTCACCAGGGCTAGTGGCTTACAATGAGCAGTTCTTC,CASSPGLVAYNEQFF
TRBJ2-1,TRBV6-5,TRBD2,.,TGTGCCAGCAGTTTCAGGACTAGCGGCCTCACCAATGAGCAGTTCTTC,CASSFRTSGLTNEQFF
TRBJ1-5,TRBV5-1,.,.,TGCGCCAGCAGACCTGGGGACAACGAAAGCAATCAGCCCCAGCATTTT,CASRPGDNESNQPQHF
TRBJ2-2,TRBV19,.,.,TGTGCCAGTATGAGAGGGTCAGGGCCCATGGAGCTGTTTTTT,CASMRGSGPMELFF
TRBJ1-1,TRBV6-5,TRBD1,.,TGTGCCAGCAGACCCCCGGGACAGCGATACACTGAAGCTTTCTTT,CASRPPGQRYTEAFF
TRBJ1-1,TRBV6-5,.,.,TGTGCCAGCAGTTACTCGAAGTTCACTGAAGCTTTCTTT,CASSYSKFTEAFF
TRBJ2-5,TRBV27,TRBD2,.,TGTGCCAGCAGTCGAAAAGCGGGAGGCGCCTACCAAGAGACCCAGTACTTC,CASSRKAGGAYQETQYF